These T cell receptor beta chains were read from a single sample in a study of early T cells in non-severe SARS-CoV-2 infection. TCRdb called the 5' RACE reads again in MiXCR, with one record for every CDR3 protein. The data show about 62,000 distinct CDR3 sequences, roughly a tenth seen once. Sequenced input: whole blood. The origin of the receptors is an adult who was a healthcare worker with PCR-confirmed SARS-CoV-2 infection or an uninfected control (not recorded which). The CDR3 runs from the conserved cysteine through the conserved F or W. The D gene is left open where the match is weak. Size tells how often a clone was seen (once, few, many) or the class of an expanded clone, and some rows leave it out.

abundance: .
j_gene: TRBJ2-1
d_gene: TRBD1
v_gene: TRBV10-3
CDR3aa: CAISYRDRGLNEQFF
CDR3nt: TGTGCCATCAGCTACCGGGACAGGGGGCTTAATGAGCAGTTCTTC

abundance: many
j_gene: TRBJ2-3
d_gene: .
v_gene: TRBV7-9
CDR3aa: CASSYTPSTGSLTDTQYF
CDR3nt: TGTGCCAGCAGCTATACGCCCTCCACGGGGAGCCTCACAGATACGCAGTATTTT

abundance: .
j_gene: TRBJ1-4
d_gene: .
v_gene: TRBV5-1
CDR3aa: CASSQGLINEKLFF
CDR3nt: TGCGCCAGCAGCCAGGGACTGATTAATGAAAAACTGTTTTTT

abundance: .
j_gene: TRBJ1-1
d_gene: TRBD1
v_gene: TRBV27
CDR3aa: CASSLIQGGTEAFF
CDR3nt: TGTGCCAGCAGTTTAATACAGGGGGGAACTGAAGCTTTCTTT

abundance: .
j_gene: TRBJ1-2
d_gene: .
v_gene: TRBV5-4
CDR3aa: CASSGRTHYGYTF
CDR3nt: TGTGCCAGCAGTGGCAGGACCCACTATGGCTACACCTTC

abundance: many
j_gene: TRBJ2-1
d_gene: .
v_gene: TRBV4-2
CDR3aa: CASSQDPNSGASYNEQFF
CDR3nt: TGTGCCAGCAGCCAAGATCCTAACTCGGGGGCCTCCTACAATGAGCAGTTCTTC

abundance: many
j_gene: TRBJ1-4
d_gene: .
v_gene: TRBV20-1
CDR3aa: CSARDPRAIRGEKLFF
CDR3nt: TGCAGTGCTAGAGACCCCCGGGCTATAAGGGGGGAAAAACTGTTTTTT

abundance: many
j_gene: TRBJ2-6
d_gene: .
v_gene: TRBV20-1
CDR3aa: CSATEVSGANVLTF
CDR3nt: TGCAGTGCTACCGAAGTCTCTGGGGCCAACGTCCTGACTTTC

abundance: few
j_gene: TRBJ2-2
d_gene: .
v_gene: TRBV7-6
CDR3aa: CASSHPGGIPGELFF
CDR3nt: TGTGCCAGCAGCCACCCCGGGGGAATACCCGGGGAGCTGTTTTTT

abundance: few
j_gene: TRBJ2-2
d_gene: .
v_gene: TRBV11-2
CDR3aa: CASSLGTLNTGELFF
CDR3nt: TGTGCCAGCAGCTTAGGGACACTCAACACCGGGGAGCTGTTTTTT

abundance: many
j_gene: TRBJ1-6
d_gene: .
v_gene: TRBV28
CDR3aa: CASSFSSPLHF
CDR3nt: TGTGCCAGCAGTTTTAGTTCACCCCTCCACTTT

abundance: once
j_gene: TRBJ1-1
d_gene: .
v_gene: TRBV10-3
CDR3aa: CAISVSEMNTEAFF
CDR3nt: TGTGCCATCAGTGTGTCGGAGATGAACACTGAAGCTTTCTTT

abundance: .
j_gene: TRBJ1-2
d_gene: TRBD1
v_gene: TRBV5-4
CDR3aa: CASTRRGTGVNYGYTF
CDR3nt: TGTGCCAGCACCCGACGGGGGACAGGGGTTAACTATGGCTACACCTTC

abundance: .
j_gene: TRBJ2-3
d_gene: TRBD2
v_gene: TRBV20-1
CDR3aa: CSARATSGGAIDTQYF
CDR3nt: TGCAGTGCTAGGGCCACTAGCGGGGGGGCCATCGATACGCAGTATTTT

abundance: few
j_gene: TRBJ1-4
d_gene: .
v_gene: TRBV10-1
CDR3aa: CASSEATPGVMFF
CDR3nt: TGCGCCAGCAGTGAGGCAACCCCAGGAGTAATGTTTTTT

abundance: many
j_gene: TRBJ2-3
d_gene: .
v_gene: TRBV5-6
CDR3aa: CASSFREVAAQYF
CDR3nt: TGTGCCAGCAGCTTTAGGGAGGTTGCGGCGCAGTATTTT

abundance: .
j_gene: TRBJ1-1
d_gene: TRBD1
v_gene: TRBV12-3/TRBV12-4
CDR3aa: CASSHSDREGTEAFF
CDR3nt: TGTGCCAGCAGTCATTCCGACAGGGAGGGCACTGAAGCTTTCTTT

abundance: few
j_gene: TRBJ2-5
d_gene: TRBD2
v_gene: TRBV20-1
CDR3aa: CSARDVFGGGQETQYF
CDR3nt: TGCAGTGCTAGAGATGTATTCGGCGGGGGCCAAGAGACCCAGTACTTC

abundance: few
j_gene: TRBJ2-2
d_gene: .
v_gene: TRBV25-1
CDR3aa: CASSARHSNTGELFF
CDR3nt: TGTGCCAGCAGTGCGAGGCATTCGAACACCGGGGAGCTGTTTTTT

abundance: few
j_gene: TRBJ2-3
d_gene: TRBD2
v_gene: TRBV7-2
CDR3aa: CASSFLRGGVGTDTQYF
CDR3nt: TGTGCCAGCAGCTTCCTGCGGGGGGGCGTCGGCACAGATACGCAGTATTTT

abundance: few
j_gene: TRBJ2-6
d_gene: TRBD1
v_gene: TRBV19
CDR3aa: CASSIWQGASGANVLTF
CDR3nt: TGTGCCAGTAGTATTTGGCAGGGGGCTTCTGGGGCCAACGTCCTGACTTTC

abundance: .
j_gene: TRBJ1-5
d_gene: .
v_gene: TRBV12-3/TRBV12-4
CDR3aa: CASSFSAEIDSNQPQHF
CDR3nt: TGTGCCAGCAGTTTTTCGGCGGAGATCGATAGCAATCAGCCCCAACATTTT

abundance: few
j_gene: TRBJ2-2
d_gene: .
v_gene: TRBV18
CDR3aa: CASSPPADANTGELFF
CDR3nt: TGTGCCAGCTCACCACCAGCAGACGCGAACACCGGGGAGCTGTTTTTT

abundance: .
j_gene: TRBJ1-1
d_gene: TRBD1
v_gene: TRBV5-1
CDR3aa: CASSTGQGLGAFF
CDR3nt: TGCGCCAGCAGCACTGGACAGGGCTTGGGAGCTTTCTTT

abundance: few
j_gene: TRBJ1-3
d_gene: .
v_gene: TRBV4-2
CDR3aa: CASQGSGNTIYF
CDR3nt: TGTGCCAGCCAGGGATCTGGAAACACCATATATTTT

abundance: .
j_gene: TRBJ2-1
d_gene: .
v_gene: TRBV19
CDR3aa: CASRRSSYNEQFF
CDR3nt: TGTGCCAGCCGGAGGAGCTCCTACAATGAGCAGTTCTTC

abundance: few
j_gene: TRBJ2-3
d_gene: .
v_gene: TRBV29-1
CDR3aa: CSVEEVYGVTSTDTQYF
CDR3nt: TGCAGCGTTGAAGAAGTTTACGGTGTCACTAGCACAGATACGCAGTATTTT

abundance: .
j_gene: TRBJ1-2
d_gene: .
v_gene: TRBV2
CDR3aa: CASSEARTAHGYTF
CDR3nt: TGTGCCAGCAGTGAAGCCCGGACAGCCCATGGCTACACCTTC

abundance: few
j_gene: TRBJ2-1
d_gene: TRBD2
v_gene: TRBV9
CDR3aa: CASSPRGTSERNEQFF
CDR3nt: TGTGCCAGCAGCCCCCGCGGGACTAGCGAACGGAATGAGCAGTTCTTC

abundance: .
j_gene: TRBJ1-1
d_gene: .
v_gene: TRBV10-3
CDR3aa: CAISGLAGQSPEAFF
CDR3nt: TGTGCCATCAGCGGTTTGGCAGGGCAATCCCCTGAAGCTTTCTTT

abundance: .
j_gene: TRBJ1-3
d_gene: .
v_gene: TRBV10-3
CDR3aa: CAIAVNPGNTIYF
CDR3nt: TGTGCCATCGCTGTAAATCCTGGAAACACCATATATTTT

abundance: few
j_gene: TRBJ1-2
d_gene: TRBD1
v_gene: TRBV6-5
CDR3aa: CASSYTGQGRSYTF
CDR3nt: TGTGCCAGCAGTTACACTGGACAGGGTAGGAGCTACACCTTC

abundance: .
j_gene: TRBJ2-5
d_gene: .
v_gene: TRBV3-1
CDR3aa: CASSLPGRTQYF
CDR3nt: TGTGCCAGCAGCCTCCCGGGTCGGACCCAGTACTTC

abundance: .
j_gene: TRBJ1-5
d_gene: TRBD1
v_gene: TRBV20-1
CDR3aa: CSARPGQGGNQPQHF
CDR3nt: TGCAGTGCTAGACCCGGACAGGGGGGCAATCAGCCCCAGCATTTT

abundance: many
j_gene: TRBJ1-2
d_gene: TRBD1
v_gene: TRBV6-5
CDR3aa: CASSPSSDRGPYYGYTF
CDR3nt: TGTGCCAGCAGTCCCTCATCCGACAGGGGGCCTTACTATGGCTACACCTTC

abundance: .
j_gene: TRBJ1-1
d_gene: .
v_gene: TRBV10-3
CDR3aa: CAISDERTNTEAFF
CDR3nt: TGTGCCATCAGTGACGAGAGAACGAACACTGAAGCTTTCTTT

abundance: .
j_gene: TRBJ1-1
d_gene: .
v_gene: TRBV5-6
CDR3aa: CASSPAIGRVNTEAFF
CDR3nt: TGTGCCAGCAGCCCGGCGATAGGACGGGTAAACACTGAAGCTTTCTTT

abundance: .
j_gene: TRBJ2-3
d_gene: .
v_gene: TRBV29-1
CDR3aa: CSVGQVLLTDTQYF
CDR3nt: TGCAGCGTTGGACAGGTGCTGCTCACAGATACGCAGTATTTT

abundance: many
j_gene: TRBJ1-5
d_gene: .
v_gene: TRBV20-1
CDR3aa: CSARPGANQPQHF
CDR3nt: TGCAGTGCTAGACCCGGGGCCAATCAGCCCCAGCATTTT

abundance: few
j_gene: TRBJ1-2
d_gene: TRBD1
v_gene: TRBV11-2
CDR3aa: CASSSVSRTGLAYGYTF
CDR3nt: TGTGCCAGCAGCTCCGTCTCCCGGACAGGGTTAGCCTATGGCTACACCTTC